The next 13 T cell receptor beta chains were all read from a single sample in a study of regulatory T cells in long-lasting Graves disease. Time point here: newly diagnosed GD, antithyroid drugs for less than 3 months. Construction of the TCR library relied on RNA isolated from PBMCs. Building the TCR beta libraries relied on iRepertoire HTBI primers, and CDR3 regions underwent Arm-PCR. A single record per CDR3 protein comes from TCRdb applying MiXCR to the multiplex PCR reads. The table has 500,000 to 700,000 distinct CDR3 sequences, 15% to 20% seen once. These sequences were also reported in another study, on T cells in Graves' hyperthyroidism and ophthalmopathy.

Source: peripheral blood mononuclear cells (PBMCs), taken at new diagnosis, from a patient treated with antithyroid drugs. These receptor sequences come from a woman in her 30s with Graves disease.

In its sample, this clonotype was seen many times. The chain combines TRBV28 with TRBJ1-5; D gene uncertain. The germline V gene encodes CDR1 MDHEN and CDR2 SYDVKM. Trimming stripped 6 bases from V and 2 bases from J, with 11 bases between. The CDR3 extends over 14 amino acids. For the CDR3, the DNA is TGTGCCAGCAGGTGGGGATCTGGCAATCAGCCCCAGCATTTT. Amino acids: CASRWGSGNQPQHF.

Many counts were recorded for this clonotype. The DNA of the CDR3 is TGTGCCAGCAGTGCGGGCCAAAAGACCGGAAACACCATATATTTT. Translated, it gives CASSAGQKTGNTIYF. The chain recombines TRBV12-3 or TRBV12-4 with TRBJ1-3, with D unclear. The CDR3 spans 15 residues. The germline V and J ends were trimmed by 5 bases and 4 bases, with 15 bases remaining between them.

V is TRBV19 and J is TRBJ1-2; 7 nucleotides match TRBD1. CDR1 is LNHDA and CDR2 is SQIVND in the germline V gene (reference sequence). The CDR3 covers 14 residues. With V trimmed by 8 bases and J by 8 bases, 14 bases remained unmatched. The DNA for the CDR3 is TGTGCCAGTTGCCTCGGGACAGATTCTTCCGGCTACACCTTC. Translation gives CASCLGTDSSGYTF.

This clonotype has just one count. V usage is TRBV2 and J usage is TRBJ2-1; the D gene is possibly TRBD1 (5 bases). The CDR3 contains 14 residues. Between the trimmed V and J ends, which lost 4 bases and 9 bases, there was a span of 16 bases. In germline, CDR1 is SNHLY, CDR2 FYNNEI. The CDR3 DNA is TGTGCCAGCAGTGTCTTGATAGGGCAGGGTGAGCAGTTCTTC. Translated: CASSVLIGQGEQFF.

Ten or more counts support this clonotype. The rearrangement joins TRBV7-8 to TRBJ2-5, with D possibly TRBD2 on 6 matching bases. V was trimmed by 5 bases and J by 2 bases, leaving 30 bases between them. The CDR3 runs 20 residues. Germline lookup yields CDR1 SGHVS and CDR2 FQNEAQ. The CDR3 DNA reads TGTGCCAGCAGCAAACGGTATGGCGGCCACGGGAGTAATACTCAAGAGACCCAGTACTTC. Protein sequence: CASSKRYGGHGSNTQETQYF.

As concerns this clonotype: Mismatch with germline at one junction end may stem from a read error. The chain combines TRBV12-3 or TRBV12-4 with TRBJ1-3; the D is unclear. This CDR3 contains 15 residues. The CDR3 DNA is TGTGCCATCAGTGACTTTGTCAACTCTGGAAACACCATATATTTT. Its protein is CAISDFVNSGNTIYF.

This chain connects TRBV20-1 to TRBJ1-2; weak D call: TRBD1 (5 bases). CDR1 is DFQATT, CDR2 SNEGSKA, per germline (reference sequence). Trimming removed 5 bases from V and 3 bases from J, with 22 bases in between. This CDR3 is 16 amino acids long. The CDR3 here is CSAGARRRDPDYGYTF. For the CDR3, the DNA is TGCAGTGCTGGGGCCCGGAGGAGGGATCCCGACTATGGCTACACCTTC.

This clonotype appeared many times. CDR3 residues: CASSATGSSYEQYF. The DNA for the CDR3 is TGTGCCAGCAGTGCTACAGGGTCCTCCTACGAGCAGTACTTC. The V call is TRBV6-1, the J call TRBJ2-7; D may be TRBD1 (6 bases). The V end was cut by 4 bases, the J end by 0 bases, with 10 bases between. Germline CDR1 MNHNS, CDR2 SASEGT. The CDR3 totals 14 residues.

This clonotype was counted between two and nine times. This chain joins TRBV24-1 and TRBJ2-1; unclear D gene. V lost 1 base and J lost 5, with 5 bases in between. This CDR3 spans 13 amino acids. Germline V CDR1 and CDR2: KGHDR, SFDVKD. CDR3 nucleotides: TGTGCCACCAGTGATTTCTTCGACAATGAGCAGTTCTTC. It encodes CATSDFFDNEQFF.

A few counts support this clonotype. One end of the junction varies from germline; a read error may be responsible. The V gene is TRBV5-1, the J gene TRBJ2-7, with 7 bases identical to TRBD1. Germline V lookup: CDR1 SGHRS, CDR2 YFSETQ. The CDR3 loop spans 13 amino acids. CDR3 loop: CANSLGTGDEQYF. The CDR3 DNA follows: TGCGCCAACAGCTTGGGAACAGGGGACGAGCAGTACTTC.

This clonotype was seen a handful of times. V gene TRBV7-9 combines with J gene TRBJ1-3; a weak D match, TRBD1 (6 bases). The V gene lost 2 bases and the J gene lost 0 bases, with 8 bases spanning the gap. The CDR3 contains 15 residues. CDR1 is SEHNR, CDR2 FQNEAQ, per germline (reference sequence). CDR3 residues: CASSLMDSSGNTIYF. The CDR3, as DNA: TGTGCCAGCAGCTTAATGGACAGCTCTGGAAACACCATATATTTT.

This clonotype was seen many times. The V and J genes are TRBV11-2 and TRBJ2-5; 9 bases are shared with TRBD2. Germline V gene sequence: CDR1 SGHAT, CDR2 FQNNGV. The J segment lost 4 bases and the V segment lost 1 base, leaving 7 bases of the junction unmatched. The CDR3 sequence is 16 residues long. The CDR3 region has the DNA TGTGCCAGCAGCTTAGGGCCAGCGGGAGGATTAGAGACCCAGTACTTC. Residues: CASSLGPAGGLETQYF.

This clonotype has more than one count but fewer than ten. This chain joins TRBV7-9 and TRBJ2-1; TRBD2 is a possible D gene (6 bases). CDR1 and CDR2 from the germline V gene are SEHNR and FQNEAQ (reference sequence). V lost 5 bases to trimming and J lost 10 bases, with 21 bases between them. The CDR3 extends over 15 amino acids. This CDR3 is CASSPMGPSDWEQFF. The DNA for the CDR3 is TGTGCCAGCAGCCCGATGGGACCTAGCGACTGGGAGCAGTTCTTC. The full variable domain, with the rest looked up from reference TRBV7-9 and TRBJ2-1, is DTGVSQNPRHKITKRGQNVTFRCDPISEHNRLYWYRQTLGQGPEFLTYFQNEAQLEKSRLLSDRFSAERPKGSFSTLEIQRTEQGDSAMYLCASSPMGPSDWEQFFGPGTRLTVL.